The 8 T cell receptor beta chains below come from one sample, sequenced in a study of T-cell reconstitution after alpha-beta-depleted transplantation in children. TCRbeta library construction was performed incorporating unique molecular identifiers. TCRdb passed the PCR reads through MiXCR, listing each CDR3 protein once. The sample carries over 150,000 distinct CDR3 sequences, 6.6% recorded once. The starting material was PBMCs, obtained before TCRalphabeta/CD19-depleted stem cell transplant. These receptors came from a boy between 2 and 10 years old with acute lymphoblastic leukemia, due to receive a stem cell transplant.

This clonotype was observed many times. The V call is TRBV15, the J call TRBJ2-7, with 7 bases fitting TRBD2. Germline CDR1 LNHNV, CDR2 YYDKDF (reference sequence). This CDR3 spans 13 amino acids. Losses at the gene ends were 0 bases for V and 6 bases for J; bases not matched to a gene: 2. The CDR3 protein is CATSRDSGGEQYF. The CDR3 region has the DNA TGTGCCACCAGCAGAGATTCGGGAGGCGAGCAGTACTTC.

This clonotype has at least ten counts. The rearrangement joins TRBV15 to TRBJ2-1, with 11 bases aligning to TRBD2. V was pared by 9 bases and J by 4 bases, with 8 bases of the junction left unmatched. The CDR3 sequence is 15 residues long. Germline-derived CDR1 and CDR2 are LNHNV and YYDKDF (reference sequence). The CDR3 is CATSTSGEGYNEQFF. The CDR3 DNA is TGTGCCACTTCGACTAGCGGGGAAGGTTACAATGAGCAGTTCTTC.

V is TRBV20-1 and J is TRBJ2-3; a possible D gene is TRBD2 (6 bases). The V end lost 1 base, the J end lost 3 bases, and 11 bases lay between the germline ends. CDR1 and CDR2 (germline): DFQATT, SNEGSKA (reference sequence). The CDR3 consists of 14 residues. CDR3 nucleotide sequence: TGCAGTGCTAGAGTAGGGACTGGGACAGATACGCAGTATTTT. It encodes CSARVGTGTDTQYF.

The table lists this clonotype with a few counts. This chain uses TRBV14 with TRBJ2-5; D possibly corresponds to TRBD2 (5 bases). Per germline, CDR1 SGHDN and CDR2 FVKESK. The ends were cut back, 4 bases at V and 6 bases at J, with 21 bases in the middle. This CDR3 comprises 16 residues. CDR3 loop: CASSLKGGVRLQTQYF. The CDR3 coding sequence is TGTGCCAGCAGCCTAAAAGGAGGTGTGCGGTTACAGACCCAGTACTTC.

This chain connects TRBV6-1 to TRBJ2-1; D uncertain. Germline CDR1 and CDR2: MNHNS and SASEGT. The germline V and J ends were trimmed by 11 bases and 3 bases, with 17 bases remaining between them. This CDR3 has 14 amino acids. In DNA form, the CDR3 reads TGTGCCTCCGCGGCGATGGTGGGCTACAATGAGCAGTTCTTC. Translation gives CASAAMVGYNEQFF.

The CDR3 here is CASRLASSYNEQFF. CDR3 bases: TGTGCCAGCAGACTAGCGAGCTCCTACAATGAGCAGTTCTTC. The chain combines TRBV28 with TRBJ2-1, with TRBD2 matching 7 bases. J lost 0 bases, V lost 6 bases, and 2 bases had no gene match. The CDR3 loop spans 14 amino acids. In germline, CDR1 is MDHEN, CDR2 SYDVKM.

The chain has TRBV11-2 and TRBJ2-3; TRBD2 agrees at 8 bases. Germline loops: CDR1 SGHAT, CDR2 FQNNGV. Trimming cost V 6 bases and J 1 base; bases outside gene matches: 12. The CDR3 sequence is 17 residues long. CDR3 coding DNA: TGTGCCAGCAGGGAAATAAAGCGGGAGCACGGCACAGATACGCAGTATTTT. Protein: CASREIKREHGTDTQYF.

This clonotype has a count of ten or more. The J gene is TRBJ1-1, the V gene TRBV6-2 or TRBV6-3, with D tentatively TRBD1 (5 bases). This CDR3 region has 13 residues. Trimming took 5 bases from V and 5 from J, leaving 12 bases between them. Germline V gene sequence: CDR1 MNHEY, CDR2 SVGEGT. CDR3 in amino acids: CASSTGQTTEAFF. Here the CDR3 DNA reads TGTGCCAGCAGTACCGGACAAACTACTGAAGCTTTCTTT.